The TCR beta chain described here comes from a study of cytomegalovirus exposure and HLA in healthy donors. Study-wide points: Later, TCR association rates were found to vary by HLA locus, highest for DRB1 and lowest for HLA-C. Analyses of presence/absence relied on an assumption of roughly uniform sequencing depth across donors. The classifier reportedly diagnosed cytomegalovirus status with high sensitivity and specificity.

The germline V and J ends were trimmed by 1 base and 6 bases, with 10 bases remaining between them. Germline-derived CDR1 and CDR2 are MNHNS and SASEGT. This CDR3 region has 13 residues. With regard to this clone: Its antigen is unidentified.

PCR primers comprised 60 Vbeta and 13 Jbeta primers. Profiled with immunoSEQ multiplex PCR; TCRdb holds only in-frame clones, not every one. The sample lists 150,000 to 250,000 clones, around 83% seen once, with 6.5% in the top ten. The V and J genes are TRBV6-1 and TRBJ2-7; a weak D match, TRBD2 (5 bases). Sequencing input: PBMCs. The origin of this receptor is a woman in her fifties or sixties in good health and CMV-seropositive. The CDR3 region is CASSEGEGSEQYF. CDR3 nucleotide sequence: TGTGCCAGCAGTGAAGGAGAGGGAAGCGAGCAGTACTTC.